This T cell receptor (beta chain) is from a study of shared clonotypes between healthy human individuals. Deletions cut 1 base from V and 11 bases from J, with 11 bases between. In germline, CDR1 is SEHNR, CDR2 FQNEAQ (reference sequence). The CDR3 runs to 12 residues. This clone has a handful of counts. TCRdb's table, derived via immunoSEQ multiplex PCR, lists solely in-frame clones and lacks some. The sample consists of roughly 2.5 million clones, just over 90% of them appearing once. V is TRBV7-9 and J is TRBJ1-1, with D unresolved. The origin of this receptor is a man younger than 35 in good health. The sequencing input was naive CD4+ T cells sorted from blood. Subset meaning: CD45RA+ positively selected. This chain's CDR3 is CASSLESSAAFF. The CDR3 DNA reads as TGTGCCAGCAGCTTAGAGTCCTCGGCGGCTTTCTTT. Full variable domain (rest looked up from reference TRBV7-9 and TRBJ1-1): DTGVSQNPRHKITKRGQNVTFRCDPISEHNRLYWYRQTLGQGPEFLTYFQNEAQLEKSRLLSDRFSAERPKGSFSTLEIQRTEQGDSAMYLCASSLESSAAFFGQGTRLTVV.